The entry that follows covers one TCR beta chain sequence. Germline CDR1 SGHRS, CDR2 YFSETQ. The CDR3 loop spans 16 amino acids. Trimming removed 0 bases at V and 6 bases at J, with 16 bases between. One entry per CDR3 protein, called by TCRdb with MiXCR from the RT-PCR reads. This table holds hundreds of thousands of distinct CDR3 sequences, 13% to 15% found once. This chain connects TRBV5-1 to TRBJ1-5; no firm D call. Sequencing was performed on memory CD4+ T cells from blood. This TCR was recovered from a female donor in good health, serving as a healthy control. The CDR3 reads CASSLAPNSGGQPQHF. The CDR3 bases are TGCGCCAGCAGCTTGGCTCCGAACTCTGGAGGTCAGCCCCAGCATTTT.